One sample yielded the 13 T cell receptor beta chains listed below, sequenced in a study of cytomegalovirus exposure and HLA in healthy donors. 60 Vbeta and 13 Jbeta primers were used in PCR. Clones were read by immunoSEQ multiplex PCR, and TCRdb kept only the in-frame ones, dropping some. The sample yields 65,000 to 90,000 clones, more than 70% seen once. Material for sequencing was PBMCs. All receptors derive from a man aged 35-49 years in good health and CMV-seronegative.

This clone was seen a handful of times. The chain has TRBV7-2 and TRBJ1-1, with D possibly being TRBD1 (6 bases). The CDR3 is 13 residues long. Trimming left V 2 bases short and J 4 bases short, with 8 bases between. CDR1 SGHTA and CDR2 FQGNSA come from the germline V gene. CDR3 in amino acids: CASSLRRGTEAFF. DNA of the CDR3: TGTGCCAGCAGCTTACGCAGGGGCACTGAAGCTTTCTTT.

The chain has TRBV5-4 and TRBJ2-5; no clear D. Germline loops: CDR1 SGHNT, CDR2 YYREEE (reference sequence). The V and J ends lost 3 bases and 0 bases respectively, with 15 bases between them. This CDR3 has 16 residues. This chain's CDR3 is CASSSSRGSYQETQYF. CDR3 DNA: TGTGCCAGCAGCTCGAGTAGAGGATCGTACCAAGAGACCCAGTACTTC. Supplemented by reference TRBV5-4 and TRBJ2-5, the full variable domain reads ETGVTQSPTHLIKTRGQQVTLRCSSQSGHNTVSWYQQALGQGPQFIFQYYREEENGRGNFPPRFSGLQFPNYSSELNVNALELDDSALYLCASSSSRGSYQETQYFGPGTRLLVL.

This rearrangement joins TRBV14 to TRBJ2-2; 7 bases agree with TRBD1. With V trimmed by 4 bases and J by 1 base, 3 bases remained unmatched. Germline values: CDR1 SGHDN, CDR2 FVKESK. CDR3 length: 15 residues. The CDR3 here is CASSRRDRNTGELFF. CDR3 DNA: TGTGCCAGCAGCCGCCGGGACAGGAACACCGGGGAGCTGTTTTTT.

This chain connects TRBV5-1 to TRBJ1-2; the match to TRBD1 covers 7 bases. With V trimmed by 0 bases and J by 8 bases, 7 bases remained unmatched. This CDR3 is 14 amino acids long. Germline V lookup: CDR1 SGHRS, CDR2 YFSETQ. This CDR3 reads CASSLAPQGGGYTF. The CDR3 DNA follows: TGCGCCAGCAGCTTGGCCCCCCAGGGGGGCGGCTACACCTTC.

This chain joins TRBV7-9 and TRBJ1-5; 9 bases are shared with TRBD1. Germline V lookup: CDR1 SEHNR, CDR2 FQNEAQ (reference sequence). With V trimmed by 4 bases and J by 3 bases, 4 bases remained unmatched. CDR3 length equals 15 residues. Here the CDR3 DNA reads TGTGCCAGCAGCTCATGGACAGGGGTCAATCAGCCCCAGCATTTT. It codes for CASSSWTGVNQPQHF.

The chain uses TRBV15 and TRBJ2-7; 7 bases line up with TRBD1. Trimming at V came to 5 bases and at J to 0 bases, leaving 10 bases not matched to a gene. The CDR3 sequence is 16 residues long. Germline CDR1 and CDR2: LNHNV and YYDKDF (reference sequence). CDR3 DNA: TGTGCCACCAGCTTCGCTGCCCGGGACAGCTCCTACGAGCAGTACTTC. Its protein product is CATSFAARDSSYEQYF.

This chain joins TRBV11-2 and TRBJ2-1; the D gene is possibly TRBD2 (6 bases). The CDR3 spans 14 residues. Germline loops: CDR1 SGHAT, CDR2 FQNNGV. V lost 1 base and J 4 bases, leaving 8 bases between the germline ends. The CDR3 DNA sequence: TGTGCCAGCAGCTTAGGGGGGGTTTACAATGAGCAGTTCTTC. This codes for CASSLGGVYNEQFF.

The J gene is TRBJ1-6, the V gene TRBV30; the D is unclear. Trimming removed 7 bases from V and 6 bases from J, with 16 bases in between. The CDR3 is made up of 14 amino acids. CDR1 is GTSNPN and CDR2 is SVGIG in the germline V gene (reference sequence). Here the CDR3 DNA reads TGTGCCTTACTCACAGAGCTTCTTAATTCACCCCTCCACTTT. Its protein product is CALLTELLNSPLHF.

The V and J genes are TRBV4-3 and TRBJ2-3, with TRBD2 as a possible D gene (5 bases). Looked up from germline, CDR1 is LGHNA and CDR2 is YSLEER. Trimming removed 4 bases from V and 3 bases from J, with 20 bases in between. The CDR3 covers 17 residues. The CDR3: CASSRGGERWRTDTQYF. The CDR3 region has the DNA TGCGCCAGCAGCCGCGGCGGAGAGCGTTGGAGGACAGATACGCAGTATTTT.

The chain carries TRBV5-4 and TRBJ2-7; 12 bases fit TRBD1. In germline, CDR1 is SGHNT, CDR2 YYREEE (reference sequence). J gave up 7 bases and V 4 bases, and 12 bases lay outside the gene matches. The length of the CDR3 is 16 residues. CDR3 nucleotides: TGTGCCAGCAGCCCCGCACCCAGGGACAGGGGGCATGAGCAGTACTTC. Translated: CASSPAPRDRGHEQYF.

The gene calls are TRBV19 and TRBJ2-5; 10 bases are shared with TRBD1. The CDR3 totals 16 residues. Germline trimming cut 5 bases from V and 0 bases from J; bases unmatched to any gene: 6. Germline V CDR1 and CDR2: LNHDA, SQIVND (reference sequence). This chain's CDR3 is CASSDRDRGYQETQYF. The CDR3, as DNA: TGTGCCAGTAGTGACCGGGACAGGGGTTACCAAGAGACCCAGTACTTC.

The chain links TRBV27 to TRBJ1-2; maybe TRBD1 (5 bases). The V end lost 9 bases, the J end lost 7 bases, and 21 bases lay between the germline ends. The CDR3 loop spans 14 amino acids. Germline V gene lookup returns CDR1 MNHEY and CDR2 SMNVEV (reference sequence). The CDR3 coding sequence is TGTGCCAGTTCGCGGGGGGAAGAGGGGTCTGGCTACACCTTC. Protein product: CASSRGEEGSGYTF.

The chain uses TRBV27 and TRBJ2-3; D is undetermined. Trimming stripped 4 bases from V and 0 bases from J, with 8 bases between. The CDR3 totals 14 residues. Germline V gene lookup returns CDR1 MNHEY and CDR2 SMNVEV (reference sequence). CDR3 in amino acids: CASSYLQSTDTQYF. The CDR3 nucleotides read TGTGCCAGCAGTTATTTACAGAGCACAGATACGCAGTATTTT.